This T cell receptor (beta chain) stems from a study of cytomegalovirus exposure and HLA in healthy donors. Researchers ran the PCR with 60 Vbeta and 13 Jbeta primers. Data came from immunoSEQ multiplex PCR; TCRdb stores just in-frame clones and leaves some out. Of about 180,000 clones listed, 65% to 80% are singletons. Germline loops: CDR1 PRHDT, CDR2 FYEKMQ (reference sequence). After removal of 6 bases from V and 7 bases from J, the junction contained 5 bases not matched to a gene. CDR3 length: 14 amino acids. The sample consisted of PBMCs. The J gene is TRBJ1-6, the V gene TRBV13, with TRBD1 matching 8 bases. This receptor was identified in a woman between 35 and 50 years old in good health and CMV-seronegative. CDR3: CASRTGGTNSPLHF. CDR3 sequence (DNA): TGTGCCAGCAGAACAGGGGGGACGAATTCACCCCTCCACTTT. Combining the CDR3 with reference TRBV13 and TRBJ1-6 gives the whole variable domain AAGVIQSPRHLIKEKRETATLKCYPIPRHDTVYWYQQGPGQDPQFLISFYEKMQSDKGSIPDRFSAQQFSDYHSELNMSSLELGDSALYFCASRTGGTNSPLHFGNGTRLTVT.